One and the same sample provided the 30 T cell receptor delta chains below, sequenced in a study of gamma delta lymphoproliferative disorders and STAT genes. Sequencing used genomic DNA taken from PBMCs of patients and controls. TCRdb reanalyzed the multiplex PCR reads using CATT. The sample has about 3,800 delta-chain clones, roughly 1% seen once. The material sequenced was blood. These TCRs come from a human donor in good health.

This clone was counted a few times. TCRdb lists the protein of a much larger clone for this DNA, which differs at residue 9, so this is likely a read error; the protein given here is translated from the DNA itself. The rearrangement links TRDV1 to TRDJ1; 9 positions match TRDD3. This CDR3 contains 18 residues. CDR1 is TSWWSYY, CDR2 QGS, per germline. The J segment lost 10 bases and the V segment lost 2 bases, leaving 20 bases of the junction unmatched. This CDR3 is CALGEGLALPYTGGGLIF. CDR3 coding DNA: TGTGCTCTTGGGGAAGGCCTGGCCCTCCCGTATACTGGGGGAGGACTCATCTTT.

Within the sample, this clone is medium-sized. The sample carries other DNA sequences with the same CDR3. The CDR3 nucleotides read TGTGCCTGTGACCCCCTTACTGGGGGATACTCCTACACCGATAAACTCATCTTT. Encoded protein: CACDPLTGGYSYTDKLIF. The J gene is TRDJ1, the V gene TRDV2; 12 bases are shared with TRDD3. Germline V CDR1 and CDR2: GEAIGNYY, EKD. CDR3 length equals 18 residues. V dropped 3 bases and J dropped 0; count of bases not matched to a gene: 10.

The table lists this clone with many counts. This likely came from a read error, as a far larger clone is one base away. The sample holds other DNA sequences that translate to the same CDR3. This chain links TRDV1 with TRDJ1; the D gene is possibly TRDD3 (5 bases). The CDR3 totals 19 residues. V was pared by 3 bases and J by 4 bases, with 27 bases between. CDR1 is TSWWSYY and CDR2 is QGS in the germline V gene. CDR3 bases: TGTGCTCTTGGGGAGCTCCCGGTACTAGGGATGTCGGGTATCGATAAACTCATCTTT. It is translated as CALGELPVLGMSGIDKLIF.

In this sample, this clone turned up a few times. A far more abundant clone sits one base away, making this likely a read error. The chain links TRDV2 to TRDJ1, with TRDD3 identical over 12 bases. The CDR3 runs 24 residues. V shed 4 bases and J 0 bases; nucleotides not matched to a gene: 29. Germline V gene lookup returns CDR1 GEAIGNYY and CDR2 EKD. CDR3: CACDSLGARVLGDTLPSYTDKLIF. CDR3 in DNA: TGTGCCTGTGATTCGTTGGGGGCGCGGGTACTGGGGGATACTCTCCCCTCGTACACCGATAAACTCATCTTT.

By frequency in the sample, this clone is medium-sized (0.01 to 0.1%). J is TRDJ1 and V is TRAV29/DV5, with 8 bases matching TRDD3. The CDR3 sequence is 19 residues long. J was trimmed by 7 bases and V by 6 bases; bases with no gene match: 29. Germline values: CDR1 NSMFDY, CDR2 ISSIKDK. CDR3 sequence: CAVGRPPTDWGVRRGKLIF. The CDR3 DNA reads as TGTGCAGTAGGCCGTCCACCGACGGACTGGGGGGTCCGCCGGGGTAAACTCATCTTT.

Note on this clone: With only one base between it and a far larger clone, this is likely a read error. CDR3 nucleotides: TGTGCTCTTGGGGAAGGGTTGACGGGCTGGGGGATAACCTCCTCCTGGGACGCCCGACAGATGTTTTTC. It specifies CALGEGLTGWGITSSWDARQMFF. The chain has TRDV1 and TRDJ3; 10 bases fit TRDD3. CDR3 length equals 23 residues. Germline CDR1 reads TSWWSYY; CDR2 reads QGS.

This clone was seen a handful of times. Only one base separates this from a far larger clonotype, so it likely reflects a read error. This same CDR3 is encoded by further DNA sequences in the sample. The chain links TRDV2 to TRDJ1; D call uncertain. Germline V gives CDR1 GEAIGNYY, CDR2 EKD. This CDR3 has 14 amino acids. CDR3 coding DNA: TGTGCCTGTGACCCCATTTACTACGCCGATAAACTTATCTTT. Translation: CACDPIYYADKLIF.

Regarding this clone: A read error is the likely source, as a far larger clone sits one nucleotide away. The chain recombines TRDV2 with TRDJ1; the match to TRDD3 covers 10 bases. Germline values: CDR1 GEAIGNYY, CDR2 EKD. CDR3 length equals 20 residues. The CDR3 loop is CACDPVLGDRDIRYTDKPIF. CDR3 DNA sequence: TGTGCCTGTGACCCCGTCCTGGGGGATAGGGACATCCGATACACCGATAAACCCATCTTT.

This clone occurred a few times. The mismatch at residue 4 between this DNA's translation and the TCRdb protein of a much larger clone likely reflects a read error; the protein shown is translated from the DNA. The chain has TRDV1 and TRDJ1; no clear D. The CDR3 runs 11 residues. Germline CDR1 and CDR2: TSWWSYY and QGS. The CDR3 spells CALRERGRLIF. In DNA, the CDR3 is TGTGCTCTTAGGGAACGTGGGCGACTCATCTTT.

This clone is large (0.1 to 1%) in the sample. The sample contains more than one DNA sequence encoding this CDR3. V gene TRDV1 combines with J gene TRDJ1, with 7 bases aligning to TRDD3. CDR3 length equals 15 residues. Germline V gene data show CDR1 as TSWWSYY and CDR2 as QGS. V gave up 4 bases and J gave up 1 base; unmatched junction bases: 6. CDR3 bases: TGTGCTCTTGGGGGACCGGGATACTTCACCGATAAACTCATCTTT. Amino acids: CALGGPGYFTDKLIF.

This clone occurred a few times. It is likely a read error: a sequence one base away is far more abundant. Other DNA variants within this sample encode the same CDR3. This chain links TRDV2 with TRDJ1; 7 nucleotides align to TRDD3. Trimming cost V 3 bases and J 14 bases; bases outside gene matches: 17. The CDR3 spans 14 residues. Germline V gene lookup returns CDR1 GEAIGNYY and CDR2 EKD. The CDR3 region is CACDDLGGSLTLIF. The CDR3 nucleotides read TGTGCCTGTGACGACCTGGGGGGATCGTTAACACTTATCTTT.

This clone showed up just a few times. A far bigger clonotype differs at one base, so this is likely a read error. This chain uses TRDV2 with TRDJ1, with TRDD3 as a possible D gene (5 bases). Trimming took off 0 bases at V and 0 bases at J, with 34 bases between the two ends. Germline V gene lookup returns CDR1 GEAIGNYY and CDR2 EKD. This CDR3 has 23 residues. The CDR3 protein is CACDTMTSLRVGDPQTYTDKLIF. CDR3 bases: TGTGCCTGTGACACCATGACGTCTTTAAGGGTCGGGGACCCACAAACATACACCGATAAACTCATCTTT.

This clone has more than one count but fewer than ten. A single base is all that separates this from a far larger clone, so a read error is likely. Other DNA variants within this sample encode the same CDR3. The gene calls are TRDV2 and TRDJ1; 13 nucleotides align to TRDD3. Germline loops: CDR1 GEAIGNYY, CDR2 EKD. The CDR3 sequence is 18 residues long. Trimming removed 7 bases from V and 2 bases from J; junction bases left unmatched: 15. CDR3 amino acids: CACDATGGYGSKTDKLIF. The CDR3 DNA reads TGTGCCTGCGACGCAACTGGGGGATACGGCAGTAAGACCGATAAACTCATCTTT.

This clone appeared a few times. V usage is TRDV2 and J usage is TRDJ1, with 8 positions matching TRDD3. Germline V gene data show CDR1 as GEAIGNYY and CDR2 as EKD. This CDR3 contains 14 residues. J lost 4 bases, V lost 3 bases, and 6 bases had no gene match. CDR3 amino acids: CACDGLGGIDKLIF. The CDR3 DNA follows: TGTGCCTGTGACGGACTGGGGGGGATCGATAAACTCATCTTT.

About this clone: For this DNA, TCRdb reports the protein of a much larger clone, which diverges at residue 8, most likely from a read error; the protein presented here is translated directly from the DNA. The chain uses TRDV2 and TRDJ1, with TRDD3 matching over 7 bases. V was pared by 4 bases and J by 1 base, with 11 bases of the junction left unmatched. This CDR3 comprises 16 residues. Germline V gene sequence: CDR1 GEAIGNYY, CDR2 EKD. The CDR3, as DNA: TGTGCCTGTGATAACCTGGGGGGTATTGGCACCGATAAACTCATCTTT. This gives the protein CACDNLGGIGTDKLIF.

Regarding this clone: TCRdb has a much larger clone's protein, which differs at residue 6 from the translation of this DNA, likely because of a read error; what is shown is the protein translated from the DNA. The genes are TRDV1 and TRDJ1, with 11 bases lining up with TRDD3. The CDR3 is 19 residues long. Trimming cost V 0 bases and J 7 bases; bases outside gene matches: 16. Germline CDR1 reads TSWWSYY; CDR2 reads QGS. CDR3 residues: CALGELTYAGGYRLGKLIF. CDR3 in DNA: TGTGCTCTTGGGGAACTCACCTACGCTGGGGGATACAGGTTAGGTAAACTCATCTTT.

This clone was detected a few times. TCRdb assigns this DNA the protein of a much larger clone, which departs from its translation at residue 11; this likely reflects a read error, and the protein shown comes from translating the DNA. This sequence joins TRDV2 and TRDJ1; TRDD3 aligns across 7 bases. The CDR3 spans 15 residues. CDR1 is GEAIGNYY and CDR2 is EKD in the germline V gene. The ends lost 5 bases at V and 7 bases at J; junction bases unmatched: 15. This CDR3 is CACGVGRGIHGKLIF. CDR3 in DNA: TGTGCCTGTGGTGTTGGGCGAGGGATACACGGTAAACTCATCTTT.

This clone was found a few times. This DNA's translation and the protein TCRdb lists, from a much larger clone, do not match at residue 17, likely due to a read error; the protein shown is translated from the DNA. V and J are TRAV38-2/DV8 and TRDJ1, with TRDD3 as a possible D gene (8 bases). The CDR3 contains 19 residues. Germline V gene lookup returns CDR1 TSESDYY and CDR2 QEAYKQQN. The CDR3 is CAYFSYAVGGFGYTDKPIF. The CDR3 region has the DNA TGTGCTTATTTTTCCTACGCAGTTGGGGGATTTGGGTACACCGATAAACCCATCTTT.

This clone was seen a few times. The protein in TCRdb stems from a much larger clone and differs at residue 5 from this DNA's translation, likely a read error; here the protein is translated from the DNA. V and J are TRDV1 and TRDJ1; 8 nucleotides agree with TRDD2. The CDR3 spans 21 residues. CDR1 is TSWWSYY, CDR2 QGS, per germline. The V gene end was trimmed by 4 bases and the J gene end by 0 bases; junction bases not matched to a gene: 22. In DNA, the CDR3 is TGTGCTCTTGGGGGTTCCTCTTCCTACGATGGCTGGGGCCGGTACACCGATAAACTCATCTTT. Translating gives CALGGSSSYDGWGRYTDKLIF.

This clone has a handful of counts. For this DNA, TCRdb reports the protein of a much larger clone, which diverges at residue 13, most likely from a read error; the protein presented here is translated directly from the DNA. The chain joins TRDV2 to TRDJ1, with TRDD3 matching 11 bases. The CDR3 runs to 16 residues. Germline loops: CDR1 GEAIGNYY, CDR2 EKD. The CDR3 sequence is CACDTVLLGDIDRLIF. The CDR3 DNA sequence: TGTGCCTGTGACACCGTGTTACTGGGGGATATCGATAGACTCATCTTT.

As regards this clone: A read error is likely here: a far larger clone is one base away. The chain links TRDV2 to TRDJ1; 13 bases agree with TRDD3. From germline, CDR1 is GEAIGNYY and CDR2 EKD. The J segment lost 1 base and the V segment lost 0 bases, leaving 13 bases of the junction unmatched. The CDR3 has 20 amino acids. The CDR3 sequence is CACDTILGDTGERGTDKLIF. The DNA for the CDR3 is TGTGCCTGTGACACCATACTGGGGGATACGGGGGAGAGGGGCACCGATAAACTCATCTTT.

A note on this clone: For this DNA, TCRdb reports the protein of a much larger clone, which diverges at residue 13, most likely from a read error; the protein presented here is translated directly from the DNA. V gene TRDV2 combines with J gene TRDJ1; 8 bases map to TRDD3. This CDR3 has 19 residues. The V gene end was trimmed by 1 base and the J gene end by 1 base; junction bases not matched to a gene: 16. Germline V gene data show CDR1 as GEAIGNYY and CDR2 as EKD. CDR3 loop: CACDTAFAGGQRCTDKLIF. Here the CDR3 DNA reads TGTGCCTGTGACACAGCATTCGCTGGGGGACAGCGGTGCACCGATAAACTCATCTTT.

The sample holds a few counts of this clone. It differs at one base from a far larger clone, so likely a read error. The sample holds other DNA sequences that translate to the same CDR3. Here the CDR3 reads CACDRLGGTDKLIF. The CDR3, as DNA: TGTGCCTGTGACCGACTGGGGGGGACCGACAAACTCATCTTT. The chain uses TRDV2 and TRDJ1; 8 bases are a match to TRDD3. CDR3 length: 14 residues. CDR1 and CDR2 from the germline V gene are GEAIGNYY and EKD.

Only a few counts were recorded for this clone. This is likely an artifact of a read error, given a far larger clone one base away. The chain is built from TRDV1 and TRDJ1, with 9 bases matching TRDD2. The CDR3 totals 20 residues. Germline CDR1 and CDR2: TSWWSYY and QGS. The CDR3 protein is CAFGELLPTYWGLYTDKLIF. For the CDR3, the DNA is TGTGCTTTTGGGGAACTCCTTCCTACGTACTGGGGATTGTACACCGATAAACTCATCTTT.

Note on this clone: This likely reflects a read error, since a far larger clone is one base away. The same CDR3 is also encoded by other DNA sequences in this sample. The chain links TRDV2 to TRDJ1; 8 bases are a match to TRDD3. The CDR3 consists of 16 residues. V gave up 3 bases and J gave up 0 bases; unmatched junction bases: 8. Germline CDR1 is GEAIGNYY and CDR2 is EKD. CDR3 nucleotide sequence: TGTGCCTGTGACTCCTTGCTGGGGGACTACACCGATAAACTCATCTTT. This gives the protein CACDSLLGDYTDKLIF.

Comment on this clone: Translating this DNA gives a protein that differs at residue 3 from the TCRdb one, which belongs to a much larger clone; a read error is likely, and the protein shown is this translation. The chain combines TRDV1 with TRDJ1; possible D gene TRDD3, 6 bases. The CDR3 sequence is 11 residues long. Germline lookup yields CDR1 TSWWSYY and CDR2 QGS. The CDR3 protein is CAPGERGRLIF. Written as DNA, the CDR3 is TGTGCTCCTGGGGAACGTGGGCGACTCATCTTT.

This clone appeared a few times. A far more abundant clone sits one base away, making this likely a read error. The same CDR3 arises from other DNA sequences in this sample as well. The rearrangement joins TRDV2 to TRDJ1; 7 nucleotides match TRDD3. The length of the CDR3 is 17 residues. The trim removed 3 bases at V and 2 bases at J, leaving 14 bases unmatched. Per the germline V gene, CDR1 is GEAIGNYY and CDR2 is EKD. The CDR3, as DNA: TGTGCCTGTGACGGTGTACTGGGGTCTTTTTATACCGATAAACTCATCTTT. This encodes CACDGVLGSFYTDKLIF.

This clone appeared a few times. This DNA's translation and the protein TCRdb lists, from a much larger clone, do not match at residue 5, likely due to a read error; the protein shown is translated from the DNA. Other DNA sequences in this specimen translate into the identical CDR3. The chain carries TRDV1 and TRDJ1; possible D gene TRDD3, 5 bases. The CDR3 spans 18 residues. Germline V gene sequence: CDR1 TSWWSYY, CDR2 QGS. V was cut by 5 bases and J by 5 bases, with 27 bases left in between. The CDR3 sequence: CALGKREYAVLGPDKLIF. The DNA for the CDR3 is TGTGCTCTTGGGAAACGGGAATATGCGGTTCTGGGACCGGATAAACTCATCTTT.

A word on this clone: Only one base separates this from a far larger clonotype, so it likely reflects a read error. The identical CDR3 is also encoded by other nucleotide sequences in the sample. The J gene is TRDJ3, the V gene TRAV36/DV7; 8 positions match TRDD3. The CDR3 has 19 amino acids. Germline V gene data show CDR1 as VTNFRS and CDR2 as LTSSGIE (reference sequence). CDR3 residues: CAVGPLLGAWAWDTRQMFF. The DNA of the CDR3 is TGTGCCGTGGGTCCTTTACTGGGGGCTTGGGCCTGGGACACCCGACAGATGTTTTTC. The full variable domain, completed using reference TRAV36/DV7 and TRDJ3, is EDKVVQSPLSLVVHEGDTVTLNCSYEVTNFRSLLWYKQEKKAPTFLFMLTSSGIEKKSGRLSSILDKKELSSILNITATQTGDSAIYLCAVGPLLGAWAWDTRQMFFGTGIKLFVEP.

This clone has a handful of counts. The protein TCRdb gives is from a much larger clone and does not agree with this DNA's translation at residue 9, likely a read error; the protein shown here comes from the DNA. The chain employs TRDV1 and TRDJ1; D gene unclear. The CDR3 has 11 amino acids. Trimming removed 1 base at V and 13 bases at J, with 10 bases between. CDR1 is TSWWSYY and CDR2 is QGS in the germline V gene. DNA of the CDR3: TGTGCTCTTGGGGAACGTGGGCGACCCATCTTT. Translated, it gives CALGERGRPIF.